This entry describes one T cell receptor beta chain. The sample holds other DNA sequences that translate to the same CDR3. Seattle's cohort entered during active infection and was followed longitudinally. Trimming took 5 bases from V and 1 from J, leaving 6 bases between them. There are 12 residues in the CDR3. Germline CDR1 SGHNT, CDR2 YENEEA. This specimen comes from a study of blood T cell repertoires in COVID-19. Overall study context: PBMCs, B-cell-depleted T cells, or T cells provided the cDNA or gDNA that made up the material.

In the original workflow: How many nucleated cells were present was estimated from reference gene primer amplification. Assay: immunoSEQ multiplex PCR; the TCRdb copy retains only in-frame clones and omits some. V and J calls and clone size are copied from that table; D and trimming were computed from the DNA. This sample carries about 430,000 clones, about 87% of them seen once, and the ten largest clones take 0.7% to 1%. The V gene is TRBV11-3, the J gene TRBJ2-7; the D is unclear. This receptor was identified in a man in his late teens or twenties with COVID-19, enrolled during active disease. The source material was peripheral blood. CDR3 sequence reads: CASSLSSYEQYF. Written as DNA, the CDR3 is TGTGCCAGCAGCCTGTCTTCCTACGAGCAGTACTTC.